This T cell receptor beta chain was captured in a study of the immune and genomic landscape of osteosarcoma (TCRdb year 2020). With respect to the entire study: A total of 48 pediatric and adult patients with high-grade osteosarcoma made up the overall cohort, and the median age at diagnosis was approximately 30 years (range about 5-81). A few patients contributed a couple of samples from the same tumor site. The goal of the study was to explain why immune checkpoint inhibitors have shown limited clinical activity in osteosarcoma. To characterize the osteosarcoma immunogenomic landscape, the TCR sequencing results were combined with transcriptome, protein array and immunostaining data. Poor-risk disease was overrepresented in the cohort, as 73% of patients had an unfavorable pathologic response to standard therapy and 67% were deceased. To define immunogenic potential, the study profiled osteosarcoma specimens using whole genome, RNA and T-cell receptor sequencing, along with immunohistochemistry and reverse phase protein arrays. In the overall cohort, over 45% of patients were male, and roughly 80% had localized disease at diagnosis. The study at large found these results: Matched blood was collected from only a couple of patients, alongside the frozen tumor specimens. Overall, productive TCR clonality was low, with an average of 0.09 and a maximum of 0.3, which suggests limited T-cell clonal expansion. TCR productive clonality was higher in the immune-hot C3 cluster than the cold C1 cluster but still low overall. Sample size was not determined by any statistical method, because osteosarcoma is rare and all possible samples were collected. In five cases, a single hyperexpanded clone dominated the repertoire, and each of these five cases had fewer than 100 T-cell clonotypes. The clonality benchmarks were taken from external normal skin and healthy peripheral blood data instead of from matched normal tissue.

To note about this clone: No antigen is known for it. Per-base qualities were not stored, and no clone one base away is much larger.

Clipping removes 3 bases from V and 2 bases from J, with 11 as the unmatched junction base count. According to the germline V gene, CDR1 reads LGHNT and CDR2 reads FRNRAP. From the cysteine up to the phenylalanine, the CDR3 has a length of 19 residues. Only the CDR3 DNA stays, 57 bases, in frame from base 1. TCR beta chain CDR3 regions were immunosequenced using the ImmunoSEQ Assay (Adaptive Biotechnologies). The study's processing was this. TCRB rearrangements, read counts, read proportions and gene usage were exported through the ImmunoSEQ Analyzer platform. T-cell clonality was calculated on productive rearrangements as 1 minus Pielou's evenness. In the clonal space homeostasis analysis, clonotypes were sorted into rare, small, medium, large or hyperexpanded (0.01 to 1 of the repertoire) bins. TCR productive clonality was compared across immune clusters C1, C2 and C3 using the Wilcoxon rank sum test. Not all clones reach the TCRdb copy of this immuneACCESS table, which keeps in-frame sequences only. Checked studies attribute under half of the gap to unresolved V genes and leave the rest unexplained. V and J calls and clone size are those listed in that table; D and trimming were worked out from the DNA. In this sample the table shows about 1,100 clones, under 75% of which occur a single time. Of the sample, under 30% falls within the top ten clones.

Specimens were post-treatment primary, local recurrence and metastasis tumors from poor-prognosis patients. The source material was tumor tissue from a local recurrence in the femur. The meaning of the sample's cell subset or site label: locally recurrent osteosarcoma tumor. The TCR comes from a man between 65 and 85 years old with osteosarcoma. The age is the age at diagnosis. Here the chain combines TRBV12-5 and TRBJ2-1; TRBD2 fits 12 bases in the junction. The CDR3 amino acid sequence is: CASGFIGLAGLLAYNEQFF. The bases read TGTGCTAGTGGTTTTATCGGACTAGCGGGGCTCTTAGCCTACAATGAGCAGTTCTTC.